The 24 T cell receptor beta chains given below trace back to one sample, sequenced in a study of T cells in Graves' hyperthyroidism and ophthalmopathy (dated by TCRdb to 2018 to 2020). Receptors were amplified or captured by multiplex PCR. The sequencer was an Illumina HiSeq 2000. The TCR beta CDR3 regions were amplified from the RNA transcripts. For the first round of RT-PCR on the TCR CDR3, the HTBI primer set was used together with the Qiagen OneStep RT-PCR kit. TCRdb's own reprocessing of the public reads used fastp at Q25 and MiXCR and kept productive beta chains. Rows are unified per CDR3 protein, each entry keeping the most common DNA and genes. Counted in this sample were hundreds of thousands of distinct CDR3 sequences; around a quarter of them appeared once. Around 10% of the sample rests with the top ten. The source material was blood. These receptors were taken from a woman in her twenties or thirties with Graves' ophthalmopathy.

This clonotype has a count of ten or more. The chain is built from TRBV19 and TRBJ2-6; the D gene is possibly TRBD1 (5 bases). Germline V CDR1 and CDR2: LNHDA, SQIVND (reference sequence). This CDR3 is 15 amino acids long. V lost 5 bases and J 0 bases, leaving 8 bases between the germline ends. The CDR3 spells CASSGAYSGANVLTF. The CDR3 nucleotides are TGTGCCAGTAGTGGGGCCTACTCTGGGGCCAACGTCCTGACTTTC. Full variable domain (missing parts from reference TRBV19 and TRBJ2-6): DGGITQSPKYLFRKEGQNVTLSCEQNLNHDAMYWYRQDPGQGLRLIYYSQIVNDFQKGDIAEGYSVSREKKESFPLTVTSAQKNPTAFYLCASSGAYSGANVLTFGAGSRLTVL.

This clonotype appeared once. V gene TRBV18 combines with J gene TRBJ1-2; D call uncertain. Germline CDR1 reads KGHSH; CDR2 reads LQKENI. The V end lost 2 bases, the J end lost 4 bases, and 8 bases lay between the germline ends. CDR3 length: 13 amino acids. The CDR3 is CASSPAAVYGYTF. In DNA form, the CDR3 reads TGTGCCAGCTCACCAGCGGCGGTCTATGGCTACACCTTC. Full variable domain (outside the CDR3, taken from reference TRBV18 and TRBJ1-2): NAGVMQNPRHLVRRRGQEARLRCSPMKGHSHVYWYRQLPEEGLKFMVYLQKENIIDESGMPKERFSAEFPKEGPSILRIQQVVRGDSAAYFCASSPAAVYGYTFGSGTRLTVV.

The sample holds many counts of this clonotype. The CDR3: CASRGLAGAETQYF. In DNA form, the CDR3 reads TGTGCCAGCAGGGGACTAGCGGGGGCTGAGACCCAGTACTTC. The chain is built from TRBV6-5 and TRBJ2-5; the match to TRBD2 covers 14 bases. The germline gives CDR1 MNHEY, CDR2 SVGAGI. V lost 6 bases to trimming and J lost 5 bases; unmatched junction nucleotides: 2. The CDR3 sequence is 14 residues long.

This clonotype has just a few counts. DNA of the CDR3: TGTGCCAGCAGTAGACAGGGGGCTGGAGAGCAGTACTTC. Amino acid sequence: CASSRQGAGEQYF. The rearrangement joins TRBV3-1 to TRBJ2-7; the match to TRBD1 covers 10 bases. The CDR3 has 13 amino acids. CDR1 is LGHDT, CDR2 YNNKEL, per germline (reference sequence). The J segment lost 7 bases and the V segment lost 6 bases, leaving 6 bases of the junction unmatched.

V usage is TRBV6-2 or TRBV6-3 and J usage is TRBJ2-2; 10 bases align to TRBD2. This CDR3 contains 14 residues. CDR1 is MNHEY and CDR2 is SVGEGT in the germline V gene. The J segment lost 7 bases and the V segment lost 5 bases, leaving 4 bases of the junction unmatched. The CDR3 is CASSLAGVLGELFF. The CDR3 DNA sequence: TGTGCCAGCAGTCTAGCGGGAGTGCTCGGGGAGCTGTTTTTT.

The V gene is TRBV11-2, the J gene TRBJ2-7; 7 nucleotides align to TRBD2. CDR1 SGHAT and CDR2 FQNNGV come from the germline V gene. V gave up 5 bases and J gave up 2 bases; unmatched junction bases: 9. The CDR3 totals 15 residues. CDR3 coding DNA: TGTGCCAGCAGCGCGAGCGGGGAGCCCCCCTACGAGCAGTACTTC. Protein product: CASSASGEPPYEQYF.

This clonotype came up many times. The chain joins TRBV24-1 to TRBJ1-5, with a tentative D call TRBD1 (5 bases). Germline CDR1 KGHDR, CDR2 SFDVKD. V was clipped by 5 bases and J by 0 bases, with 10 bases between them. The CDR3 spans 15 residues. CDR3 sequence: CATSGWGDSNQPQHF. DNA for the CDR3: TGTGCCACCAGTGGGTGGGGGGATAGCAATCAGCCCCAGCATTTT.

The chain joins TRBV11-2 to TRBJ2-7; 8 nucleotides match TRBD1. Germline V gene data show CDR1 as SGHAT and CDR2 as FQNNGV. Germline trimming cut 5 bases from V and 0 bases from J; bases unmatched to any gene: 9. The CDR3 contains 16 residues. Written as DNA, the CDR3 is TGTGCCAGCAGCAGAGTGGGACAGGTAGCCTCCTACGAGCAGTACTTC. It is translated as CASSRVGQVASYEQYF.

Ten or more counts support this clonotype. The chain uses TRBV12-3 or TRBV12-4 and TRBJ1-3; D is possibly TRBD1 (5 bases). Trimming pared 2 bases from V and 0 bases from J, leaving 11 bases between. This CDR3 region has 16 residues. CDR3 in DNA: TGTGCCAGCAGTTTAATCGGGGGGGTCTCTGGAAACACCATATATTTT. It yields the protein CASSLIGGVSGNTIYF.

The V and J genes are TRBV19 and TRBJ1-5, with a tentative D call TRBD1 (5 bases). In germline, CDR1 is LNHDA, CDR2 SQIVND (reference sequence). The CDR3 loop spans 15 amino acids. The V end lost 5 bases, the J end lost 3 bases, and 14 bases lay between the germline ends. Here the CDR3 DNA reads TGTGCCAGTAGTGCGACAGTTCTCCCCAATCAGCCCCAGCATTTT. Translated, it gives CASSATVLPNQPQHF. The whole variable domain, remainder taken from reference TRBV19 and TRBJ1-5, is DGGITQSPKYLFRKEGQNVTLSCEQNLNHDAMYWYRQDPGQGLRLIYYSQIVNDFQKGDIAEGYSVSREKKESFPLTVTSAQKNPTAFYLCASSATVLPNQPQHFGDGTRLSIL.

This rearrangement joins TRBV20-1 to TRBJ1-1; unclear D gene. The V gene's germline CDR1 is DFQATT and CDR2 SNEGSKA (reference sequence). Trimming took 6 bases from V and 3 from J, leaving 11 bases between them. There are 12 residues in the CDR3. The CDR3 here is CSALKGDTEAFF. The CDR3 nucleotides read TGCAGTGCCCTCAAGGGCGACACTGAAGCTTTCTTT.

The V gene is TRBV11-2, the J gene TRBJ1-2, with no clear D. Trimming left V 5 bases short and J 1 base short, with 11 bases between. Germline V CDR1 and CDR2: SGHAT, FQNNGV. CDR3 length: 14 residues. CDR3 nucleotides: TGTGCCAGCAGCCGAACGGCCAGTAACTATGGCTACACCTTC. Protein product: CASSRTASNYGYTF.

The sample holds many counts of this clonotype. V usage is TRBV10-3 and J usage is TRBJ1-1; D is possibly TRBD1 (5 bases). The CDR3 runs 14 residues. Trimming removed 10 bases from V and 1 base from J, with 16 bases in between. CDR1 is ENHRY and CDR2 is SYGVKD in the germline V gene. CDR3 nucleotide sequence: TGTGCCACCTCGGGGGGGTTACCGAACACTGAAGCTTTCTTT. This codes for CATSGGLPNTEAFF.

Many counts were recorded for this clonotype. The gene calls are TRBV4-1 and TRBJ1-2, with D perhaps TRBD1 (5 bases). Trimming took off 0 bases at V and 3 bases at J, with 23 bases between the two ends. Looked up from germline, CDR1 is MGHRA and CDR2 is YSYEKL. This CDR3 is built from 19 residues. The CDR3 sequence: CASSQDNYRLQGNDYGYTF. CDR3 DNA: TGCGCCAGCAGCCAAGATAATTATCGTCTCCAGGGTAATGACTATGGCTACACCTTC.

This clonotype was seen many times. The chain uses TRBV20-1 and TRBJ1-5; TRBD1 agrees at 7 bases. The CDR3 sequence is 13 residues long. Germline CDR1 DFQATT, CDR2 SNEGSKA (reference sequence). V shed 6 bases, J shed 3 bases, and the junction held 5 bases outside the gene matches. The CDR3 DNA reads as TGCAGTGCCCCGGGACAGACCAATCAGCCCCAGCATTTT. Translating it yields CSAPGQTNQPQHF.

This clonotype was seen a few times. Mismatch with germline at one junction end may stem from a read error. This chain connects TRBV11-2 to TRBJ2-2; perhaps TRBD2 as D (6 bases). This CDR3 region has 14 residues. Looked up from germline, CDR1 is SGHAT and CDR2 is FQNNGV. CDR3 sequence: CASRRRVGTGELCF. The CDR3 DNA reads TGTGCCAGCAGGAGGAGGGTCGGAACCGGGGAGCTGTGTTTT.

This clonotype has a handful of counts. This sequence joins TRBV11-2 and TRBJ1-1; D perhaps matches TRBD1 (6 bases). Trimming removed 0 bases from V and 10 bases from J, with 12 bases in between. CDR3 length: 13 amino acids. CDR1 and CDR2 from the germline V gene are SGHAT and FQNNGV. CDR3 sequence (DNA): TGTGCCAGCAGCTTAGAAACGGGGGCTCGAGCTTTCTTT. It is translated as CASSLETGARAFF.

This clonotype was seen ten or more times. This rearrangement joins TRBV6-5 to TRBJ1-1; unclear D gene. The CDR3 is 14 amino acids. V was shortened by 2 bases and J by 4 bases, with 11 bases between the two germline ends. The V gene's germline CDR1 is MNHEY and CDR2 SVGAGI. Here the CDR3 reads CASSYDRQATEAFF. CDR3 sequence (DNA): TGTGCCAGCAGTTACGACCGGCAGGCCACTGAAGCTTTCTTT.

This clonotype was recorded a few times. The gene calls are TRBV6-1 and TRBJ2-5, with 7 nucleotides matching TRBD1. This CDR3 has 14 residues. Germline-derived CDR1 and CDR2 are MNHNS and SASEGT. V gave up 10 bases and J gave up 5 bases; unmatched junction bases: 13. CDR3 sequence (DNA): TGTGCCACCGACGAGACAGGGTTTTTTGAGACCCAGTACTTC. Protein: CATDETGFFETQYF.

This clonotype was observed many times. The V call is TRBV20-1, the J call TRBJ1-6; 7 nucleotides line up with TRBD1. There are 15 residues in the CDR3. In germline, CDR1 is DFQATT, CDR2 SNEGSKA (reference sequence). J gave up 5 bases and V 4 bases, and 8 bases lay outside the gene matches. CDR3 nucleotides: TGCAGTGCTACCAGGGGGAATACAAATAATTCACCCCTCCACTTT. Its translation: CSATRGNTNNSPLHF.

V is TRBV27 and J is TRBJ1-2; 9 nucleotides agree with TRBD1. Germline V CDR1 and CDR2: MNHEY, SMNVEV (reference sequence). The trim removed 6 bases at V and 5 bases at J, leaving 13 bases unmatched. The CDR3 totals 16 residues. The CDR3 coding sequence is TGTGCCAGCAGCCCGACCGGGACAGGGATCTTGTATGGCTACACCTTC. Translation: CASSPTGTGILYGYTF.

This clonotype was recorded many times. The chain joins TRBV7-8 to TRBJ2-5; 7 nucleotides align to TRBD2. There are 16 residues in the CDR3. Germline assignment: CDR1 SGHVS and CDR2 FQNEAQ. V shed 4 bases and J 5 bases; nucleotides not matched to a gene: 13. This CDR3 reads CASSYTSAGPTETQYF. CDR3 coding DNA: TGTGCCAGCAGCTACACTAGCGCGGGGCCCACCGAGACCCAGTACTTC.

This chain joins TRBV6-1 and TRBJ2-7; 9 positions match TRBD1. J was trimmed by 3 bases and V by 5 bases; bases with no gene match: 8. The CDR3 has 15 residues. Germline V gives CDR1 MNHNS, CDR2 SASEGT. The CDR3 nucleotides are TGTGCCAGCAGTACGGAGCCGGGACAGGGCTACGAGCAGTACTTC. Translating it yields CASSTEPGQGYEQYF.

This clonotype was recorded at least ten times. This chain connects TRBV4-2 to TRBJ1-5, with D perhaps TRBD1 (5 bases). Trimming removed 5 bases at V and 3 bases at J, with 17 bases between. Looked up from germline, CDR1 is LGHNA and CDR2 is YNFKEQ. The CDR3 totals 16 residues. CDR3 sequence reads: CASSSGGKGFNQPQHF. The DNA for the CDR3 is TGTGCCAGCAGCAGTGGGGGGAAGGGGTTCAATCAGCCCCAGCATTTT.